This T cell receptor beta chain was retrieved from a study of blood T cell repertoires in COVID-19. The wider study: COVID-19 samples, acute and convalescent, were from the United States, Italy and Spain. In each case, the material was cDNA or gDNA derived from T cells, B-cell-depleted T cells, or PBMCs.

TCRdb keeps only in-frame clones here, not all; method: immunoSEQ multiplex PCR. The sample records about 230,000 clones, more than 65% being singletons. The CDR3 spans 14 residues. Trimming cost V 6 bases and J 6 bases, with 17 bases left between them. Germline V CDR1 and CDR2: SGHVS, FQNEAQ. Sequencing was performed on peripheral blood. This sequence joins TRBV7-8 and TRBJ1-1; the D gene is possibly TRBD1 (6 bases). The TCR originated in a middle-aged man who had recovered from COVID-19. CDR3 amino acids: CASSSRTGSAEAFF. CDR3 bases: TGTGCCAGCAGTAGCCGTACAGGGTCGGCTGAAGCTTTCTTT.